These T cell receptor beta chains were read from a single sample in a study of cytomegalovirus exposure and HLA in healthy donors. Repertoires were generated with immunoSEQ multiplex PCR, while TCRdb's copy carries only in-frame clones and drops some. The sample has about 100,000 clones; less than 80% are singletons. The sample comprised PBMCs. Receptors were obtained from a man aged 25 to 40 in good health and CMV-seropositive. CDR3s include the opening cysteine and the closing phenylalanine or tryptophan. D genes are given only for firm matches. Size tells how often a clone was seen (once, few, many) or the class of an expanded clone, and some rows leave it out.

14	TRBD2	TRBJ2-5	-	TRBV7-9	CASSYTSGGETQYF	TGTGCCAGCAGCTATACTAGCGGGGGAGAGACCCAGTACTTC
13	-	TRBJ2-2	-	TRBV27	CASSLGSTGELFF	TGTGCCAGCAGTTTAGGGAGCACCGGGGAGCTGTTTTTT
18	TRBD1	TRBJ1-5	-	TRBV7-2	CASRSGGTGSYSNQPQHF	TGTGCCAGCAGGTCCGGGGGGACAGGGTCCTATAGCAATCAGCCCCAGCATTTT
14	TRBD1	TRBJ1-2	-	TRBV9	CASSVGTGAYGYTF	TGTGCCAGCAGCGTAGGGACAGGAGCTTATGGCTACACCTTC
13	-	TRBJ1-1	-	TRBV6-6	CASSYLTGGEAFF	TGTGCCAGCAGTTACTTGACAGGCGGTGAAGCTTTCTTT
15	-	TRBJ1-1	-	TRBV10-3	CAISESKVTGSEAFF	TGTGCCATCAGTGAGTCGAAGGTCACAGGGTCTGAAGCTTTCTTT
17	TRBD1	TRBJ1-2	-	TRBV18	CASSPFTPGQANYGYTF	TGTGCCAGCTCACCTTTCACACCGGGACAGGCTAACTATGGCTACACCTTC
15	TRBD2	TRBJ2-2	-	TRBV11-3	CASSPTSGGAGELFF	TGTGCCAGCAGTCCGACTAGCGGGGGAGCCGGGGAGCTGTTTTTT
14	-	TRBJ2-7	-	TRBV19	CASSIVEGAYEQYF	TGTGCCAGTAGTATAGTTGAGGGGGCCTACGAGCAGTACTTC
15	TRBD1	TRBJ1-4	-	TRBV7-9	CASSFSTGEGEKLFF	TGTGCCAGCAGCTTCTCGACAGGGGAGGGTGAAAAACTGTTTTTT
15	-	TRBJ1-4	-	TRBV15	CATSRDLGVNEKLFF	TGTGCCACCAGCAGAGATTTAGGGGTTAATGAAAAACTGTTTTTT
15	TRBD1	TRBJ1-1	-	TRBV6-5	CASHPLGQLNTEAFF	TGTGCCAGTCACCCTTTGGGACAGTTGAACACTGAAGCTTTCTTT
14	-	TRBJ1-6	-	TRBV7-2	CASSIVQGESPLHF	TGTGCCAGCAGCATAGTTCAGGGCGAGTCACCCCTCCACTTT
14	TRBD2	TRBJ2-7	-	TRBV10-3	CAISVSGGSYEQYF	TGTGCCATCAGTGTTAGCGGGGGTTCCTACGAGCAGTACTTC
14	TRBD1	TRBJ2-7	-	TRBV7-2	CASSLGTGSTEQYF	TGTGCCAGCAGCTTAGGGACAGGTTCTACCGAGCAGTACTTC
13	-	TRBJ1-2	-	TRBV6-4	CASNRESFYGYTF	TGTGCCAGCAATAGGGAGTCCTTCTATGGCTACACCTTC
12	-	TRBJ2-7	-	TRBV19	CASSILAGEQYF	TGTGCCAGTAGTATCTTGGCAGGCGAGCAGTACTTC
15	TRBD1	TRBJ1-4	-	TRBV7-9	CASSFPNRGPEKLFF	TGTGCCAGCAGCTTCCCAAACAGGGGCCCTGAAAAACTGTTTTTT
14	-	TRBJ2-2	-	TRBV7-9	CASSLVRAPGELFF	TGTGCCAGCAGCTTAGTGAGGGCCCCCGGGGAGCTGTTTTTT
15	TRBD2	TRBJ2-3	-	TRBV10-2	CASSEGLAGADTQYF	TGCGCCAGCAGTGAAGGACTAGCGGGGGCAGATACGCAGTATTTT
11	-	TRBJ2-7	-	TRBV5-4	CASSRLSEQYF	TGTGCCAGCAGCCGACTAAGCGAGCAGTACTTC
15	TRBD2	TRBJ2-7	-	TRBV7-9	CASSPKREGGDEQYF	TGTGCCAGCAGCCCGAAGCGGGAGGGGGGGGACGAGCAGTACTTC
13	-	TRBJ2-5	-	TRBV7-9	CASSFPAGQTQYF	TGTGCCAGCAGCTTCCCGGCGGGACAGACCCAGTACTTC
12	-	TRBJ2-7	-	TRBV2	CASSFSSAEQYF	TGTGCCAGCAGCTTTAGTAGTGCCGAGCAGTACTTC
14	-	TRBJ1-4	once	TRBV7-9	CASSLDGPNEKLFF	TGTGCCAGCAGCTTAGATGGGCCTAATGAAAAACTGTTTTTT
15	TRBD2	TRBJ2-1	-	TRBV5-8	CASRKSGGYYNEQFF	TGTGCCAGCAGGAAAAGCGGGGGGTACTACAATGAGCAGTTCTTC
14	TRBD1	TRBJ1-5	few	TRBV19	CASRETGNNQPQHF	TGTGCCAGTAGGGAGACAGGGAACAATCAGCCCCAGCATTTT
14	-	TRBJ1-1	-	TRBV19	CASRAAGIGTEAFF	TGTGCCAGTAGGGCCGCGGGAATTGGCACTGAAGCTTTCTTT
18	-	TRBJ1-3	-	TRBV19	CASSYPAGAKNSGNTIYF	TGTGCCAGTAGTTATCCGGCAGGGGCTAAAAACTCTGGAAACACCATATATTTT
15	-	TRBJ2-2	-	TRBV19	CASRPQGQNTGELFF	TGTGCCAGTAGACCTCAGGGCCAGAACACCGGGGAGCTGTTTTTT
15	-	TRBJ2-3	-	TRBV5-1	CASSLSGVGTDTQYF	TGCGCCAGCAGCTTGTCAGGGGTCGGCACAGATACGCAGTATTTT
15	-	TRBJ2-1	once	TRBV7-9	CASSLAAGKQNEQFF	TGTGCCAGCAGCTTAGCTGCAGGGAAGCAGAATGAGCAGTTCTTC
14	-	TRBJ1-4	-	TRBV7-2	CASSLLGSNEKLFF	TGTGCCAGCAGCCTACTCGGGTCCAATGAAAAACTGTTTTTT